These T cell receptor beta chains were read from a single sample in a study of response to subunit inactivated influenza vaccine. TCRdb re-analysed the RT-PCR reads in MiXCR, keeping a single row per CDR3 protein. The sample consists of 600,000 to 850,000 distinct CDR3 sequences, 11% to 15% of them appearing once. The material sequenced was PBMCs from blood, taken around two weeks before vaccination. The source is a man in his forties or fifties who received an inactivated influenza vaccine. The CDR3 runs from the conserved cysteine through the conserved F or W. Each record gives: D gene, clone size, J gene, V gene, CDR3 DNA, CDR3 protein. D genes are given only for firm matches. Size is stated for part of the rows, as once, few or many counts, or as a class when the clone is expanded.

>-|few|TRBJ2-3|TRBV28
TGTGCCAGCAGTTTAGGTCCGACGAGTTCCAACAGGTATACAGATACGCAGTATTTT
CASSLGPTSSNRYTDTQYF
>-|-|TRBJ1-2|TRBV12-3/TRBV12-4
TGTGCCAGCAGTCCCCCCGCGACCTATGGCTACACCTTC
CASSPPATYGYTF
>-|-|TRBJ2-7|TRBV4-3
TGCGCCAGCAGCCAAAACCGGGACGCCACCCACGAGCAGTACTTC
CASSQNRDATHEQYF
>-|-|TRBJ2-5|TRBV18
TGTGCCAGCTCACCAAGCCAGGTCGGAGAGACCCAGTACTTC
CASSPSQVGETQYF
>TRBD2|-|TRBJ2-1|TRBV19
TGTGCCAGTAGTATAGTGCCTAGCGGAAGCTCCTACAATGAGCAGTTCTTC
CASSIVPSGSSYNEQFF
>-|-|TRBJ2-1|TRBV6-1
TGTGCCAGCATCAGTTACGGGTTTAAGGAGCAGTTCTTC
CASISYGFKEQFF
>TRBD2|few|TRBJ2-3|TRBV25-1
TGTGCCAGCAGTGATTCAGCGGGAGTACGCACAGATACGCAGTATTTT
CASSDSAGVRTDTQYF
>TRBD2|-|TRBJ2-1|TRBV19
TGTGCCAGTAGTATGGGGGGGAGCAATGAGCAGTTCTTC
CASSMGGSNEQFF
>-|-|TRBJ2-2|TRBV4-1
TGCGCCAGCAGCCATTCTAGAACAGGCCTAGGTGGGGAGCTGTTTTTT
CASSHSRTGLGGELFF
>-|few|TRBJ2-1|TRBV6-1
TGTGCCAGTCGTGGGGGGGCGCGGAATGAGCAGTTCTTC
CASRGGARNEQFF
>-|-|TRBJ2-2|TRBV6-2/TRBV6-3
TGTGCCAGCAGCAGACAGTCGAACACCGGGGAGCTGTTTTTT
CASSRQSNTGELFF
>-|few|TRBJ2-1|TRBV4-3
TGCGCCAGCAGCCGAGGGAGTTTAAGGGGGCGGGGCGGCAATGAGCAGTTCTTC
CASSRGSLRGRGGNEQFF
>TRBD2|few|TRBJ2-6|TRBV4-3
TGCGCCAGCAGCGGGACTAGCGGGTTCTCTGGGGCCAACGTCCTGACTTTC
CASSGTSGFSGANVLTF
>TRBD2|-|TRBJ2-1|TRBV3-1
TGTGCCAGCAGCCAAGATGGTGCGGGGGTGGATGAGCAGTTCTTC
CASSQDGAGVDEQFF
>-|-|TRBJ2-7|TRBV20-1
TGCAGTGCCGCCGTGCTGGGGGGCGCCGACGAGCAGTACTTC
CSAAVLGGADEQYF
>TRBD1|-|TRBJ2-7|TRBV7-9
TGTGCCAGCAGCGGCGCACAGGGGTCGAGCTCCTACGAGCAGTACTTC
CASSGAQGSSSYEQYF
>-|-|TRBJ1-2|TRBV5-1
TGCGCCAGCAGCCCAGAGACAGGACTCTATGGCTACACCTTC
CASSPETGLYGYTF
>-|-|TRBJ2-2|TRBV12-3/TRBV12-4
TGTGCCAGCAGTTTACAAGTGGCAGCAAACACCGGGGAGCTGTTTTTT
CASSLQVAANTGELFF
>-|-|TRBJ2-5|TRBV4-1
TGCGCCAGCAGCCAAGGACTGACGGGGCAAGAGACCCAGTACTTC
CASSQGLTGQETQYF
>-|-|TRBJ2-1|TRBV7-6
TGTGCCAGCAGCTTCGCAGCGGAGCTATACAATGAGCAGTTCTTC
CASSFAAELYNEQFF
>TRBD2|-|TRBJ2-6|TRBV11-1
TGTGCCAGCAGCTTAGCGAACAGGACTAGCTTCGGCTCTGGGGCCAACGTCCTGACTTTC
CASSLANRTSFGSGANVLTF
>TRBD1|few|TRBJ1-2|TRBV7-9
TGTGCCAGCGGAGAGGCAGGGGGCTATGGCTACACCTTC
CASGEAGGYGYTF
>-|few|TRBJ2-1|TRBV7-7
TGTGCCAGCAGCTTAAATGGGGGTGAGAATGAGCAGTTCTTC
CASSLNGGENEQFF
>TRBD2|few|TRBJ2-3|TRBV29-1
TGCAGCGTTGGAGGGACTAGCGGGATCTTTGCAGATACGCAGTATTTT
CSVGGTSGIFADTQYF
>TRBD1|many|TRBJ2-1|TRBV6-2/TRBV6-3
TGTGCCAGCAGTTACTCGGGGACAGGGTGGAATGAGCAGTTCTTC
CASSYSGTGWNEQFF
>-|many|TRBJ2-3|TRBV12-3/TRBV12-4
TGTGCCAGCCCCCCTCCTGTCTACTCTAGCACAGATACGCAGTATTTT
CASPPPVYSSTDTQYF
>-|many|TRBJ1-2|TRBV6-6
TGTGCCAGCAGCGGCCGCACGTATGGCTACACCTTC
CASSGRTYGYTF
>-|-|TRBJ1-1|TRBV3-1
TGTGCCAGCAGCCAAGAGTCAGCTGAAGCTTTCTTT
CASSQESAEAFF
>-|few|TRBJ2-3|TRBV6-2/TRBV6-3
TGTGCCAGCAGCGCCACCCGGGGGGCCGGGTCAGATACGCAGTATTTT
CASSATRGAGSDTQYF
>-|-|TRBJ1-5|TRBV10-3
TGTGCCATCAGTCTCGGAGGCAATCAGCCCCAGCATTTT
CAISLGGNQPQHF
>-|few|TRBJ1-4|TRBV12-3/TRBV12-4
TGTGCCAGCAGTTTAGAAAAACAAGGTTTGGCCGGGGAAAAACTGTTTTTT
CASSLEKQGLAGEKLFF
>-|-|TRBJ2-1|TRBV24-1
TGTGCCACCAGTGGGCAGACCACAGGGCTTGAGCAGTTCTTC
CATSGQTTGLEQFF
>TRBD1|many|TRBJ2-3|TRBV27
TGTGCCAGCAGTTTAATGTGGGCGACAGGGGCGGCAGATACGCAGTATTTT
CASSLMWATGAADTQYF